This T cell receptor beta chain stems from a study of blood T cell repertoires in COVID-19. Participants' reported clinical history set cohort assignment. The table came from immunoSEQ multiplex PCR; TCRdb's copy has only in-frame clones and leaves some out. The sample has about 200,000 clones, roughly nine tenths seen once. The CDR3 contains 15 residues. Germline loops: CDR1 MNHEY, CDR2 SMNVEV (reference sequence). V was shortened by 8 bases and J by 2 bases, with 18 bases between the two germline ends. This rearrangement joins TRBV27 to TRBJ1-1; D unclear. The sequence was collected from a woman between 25 and 40 years old with acute COVID-19. The sequenced material came from PBMCs or T cells enriched from blood (not recorded which). CDR3 sequence reads: CASGLSGRSNTEAFF. In DNA, the CDR3 is TGTGCCAGCGGCTTGTCTGGCCGGAGTAACACTGAAGCTTTCTTT.